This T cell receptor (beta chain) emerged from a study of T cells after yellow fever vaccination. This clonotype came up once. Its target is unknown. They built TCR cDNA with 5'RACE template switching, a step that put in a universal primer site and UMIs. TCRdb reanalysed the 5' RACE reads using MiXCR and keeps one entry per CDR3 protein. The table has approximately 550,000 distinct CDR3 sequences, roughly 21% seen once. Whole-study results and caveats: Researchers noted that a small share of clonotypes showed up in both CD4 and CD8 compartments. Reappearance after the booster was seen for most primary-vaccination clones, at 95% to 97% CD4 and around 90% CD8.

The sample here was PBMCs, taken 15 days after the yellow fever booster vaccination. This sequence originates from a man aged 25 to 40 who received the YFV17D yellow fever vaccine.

The CDR3 spells CASSINQGAEQYF. The CDR3 nucleotides read TGTGCCAGCAGCATTAACCAGGGTGCCGAGCAGTACTTC. V and J are TRBV7-8 and TRBJ2-7; TRBD1 is a possible D gene (5 bases). The CDR3 totals 13 residues. Trimming left V 5 bases short and J 6 bases short, with 14 bases between. Germline CDR1 SGHVS, CDR2 FQNEAQ.